The 14 T cell receptor beta chains reported below all come from one sample, sequenced in a study of CD8+CD57+ T cells in acquired aplastic anemia. Genomic DNA was employed as the template in profiling TCR beta VDJ and CDR3. From the reads, TCRdb called clonotypes with MiXCR, one entry per CDR3 protein. Altogether some 200,000 distinct CDR3 sequences are present, approximately 57% being singletons, with the ten largest covering less than 30%. Sequencing was carried out using sorted CD4+, CD8+, or CD8+CD57+ T cells (not recorded which) from PBMCs. These receptors originate from a human donor in good health.

This chain links TRBV20-1 with TRBJ2-5, with a possible D match to TRBD2 (5 bases). Germline lookup yields CDR1 DFQATT and CDR2 SNEGSKA (reference sequence). The V and J ends lost 6 bases and 5 bases respectively, with 10 bases between them. The CDR3 is made up of 11 amino acids. The CDR3 here is CSASLGETQYF. The CDR3 DNA reads TGCAGTGCCTCACTAGGGGAGACCCAGTACTTC.

The V and J genes are TRBV4-1 and TRBJ2-7; the D gene is possibly TRBD1 (7 bases). The V end lost 4 bases, the J end lost 2 bases, and 12 bases lay between the germline ends. The CDR3 covers 14 residues. CDR1 and CDR2 from the germline V gene are MGHRA and YSYEKL. CDR3 nucleotides: TGCGCCAGCAGCCGTCCAGGGGGGCCCTACGAGCAGTACTTC. Translation: CASSRPGGPYEQYF.

In its sample, this clonotype was seen many times. This sequence joins TRBV19 and TRBJ2-7; tentatively, D is TRBD2 (6 bases). Germline-derived CDR1 and CDR2 are LNHDA and SQIVND (reference sequence). Trimming took 5 bases from V and 2 from J, leaving 13 bases between them. The CDR3 contains 14 residues. This CDR3 is CASSVGTFAYEQYF. DNA for the CDR3: TGTGCCAGTAGTGTAGGGACTTTTGCCTACGAGCAGTACTTC.

V and J are TRBV20-1 and TRBJ1-4; TRBD1 agrees at 7 bases. This CDR3 region has 13 residues. After removal of 5 bases from V and 3 bases from J, the junction contained 3 bases not matched to a gene. CDR1 DFQATT and CDR2 SNEGSKA come from the germline V gene (reference sequence). The DNA for the CDR3 is TGCAGTGCTCCAAGGGGGCCTAATGAAAAACTGTTTTTT. Translation: CSAPRGPNEKLFF.

The chain has TRBV12-3 or TRBV12-4 and TRBJ1-5, with D maybe TRBD1 (6 bases). The CDR3 has 18 residues. The V gene lost 5 bases and the J gene lost 1 base, with 21 bases spanning the gap. CDR3 in DNA: TGTGCCAGCAGTGATGAAGTTACAGGGACCGACAGCAATCAGCCCCAGCATTTT. This codes for CASSDEVTGTDSNQPQHF.

This clonotype was recorded a few times. The gene calls are TRBV27 and TRBJ2-4; the D is unclear. The CDR3 totals 13 residues. Germline CDR1 MNHEY, CDR2 SMNVEV (reference sequence). With 6 bases removed from V and 4 bases from J, the gap between germline ends came to 10 bases. The CDR3 region is CASSDGSKNIQYF. Written as DNA, the CDR3 is TGTGCCAGCAGCGATGGATCGAAAAACATTCAGTACTTC.

This clonotype was seen at least ten times. This chain joins TRBV12-3 or TRBV12-4 and TRBJ1-4, with no clear D. Between the trimmed V and J ends, which lost 0 bases and 6 bases, there was a span of 5 bases. CDR3 length: 13 residues. CDR3 bases: TGTGCCAGCAGTTTAGCGGGATATGAAAAACTGTTTTTT. Translation gives CASSLAGYEKLFF.

This clonotype showed up many times. V and J are TRBV20-1 and TRBJ2-7; no definite D call. Trimming cost V 1 base and J 1 base, with 11 bases left between them. This CDR3 is built from 14 residues. Germline assignment: CDR1 DFQATT and CDR2 SNEGSKA (reference sequence). The CDR3 here is CSARVYGSSYEQYF. The DNA for the CDR3 is TGCAGTGCTAGAGTGTACGGCAGTTCCTACGAGCAGTACTTC.

This clonotype occurred once. The CDR3: CSALTGFRVGYTF. DNA of the CDR3: TGCAGTGCTCTCACAGGGTTTCGAGTAGGCTACACCTTC. The V call is TRBV20-1, the J call TRBJ1-2; D perhaps matches TRBD1 (6 bases). Trimming took off 5 bases at V and 8 bases at J, with 18 bases between the two ends. CDR3 length: 13 residues. Germline CDR1 reads DFQATT; CDR2 reads SNEGSKA (reference sequence).

This clonotype was recorded at least ten times. V usage is TRBV11-3 and J usage is TRBJ1-1, with D perhaps matching TRBD1 (5 bases). The length of the CDR3 is 14 residues. V lost 5 bases and J 5 bases, leaving 15 bases between the germline ends. The germline V gene has CDR1 SGHNT and CDR2 YENEEA. CDR3 nucleotides: TGTGCCAGCAGCCGGACACCGGCCGGGACTGAAGCTTTCTTT. This translates into CASSRTPAGTEAFF.

The chain is built from TRBV15 and TRBJ2-7; a possible D gene is TRBD1 (5 bases). Trimming took off 1 base at V and 7 bases at J, with 5 bases between the two ends. CDR3 length equals 11 residues. The germline V gene has CDR1 LNHNV and CDR2 YYDKDF (reference sequence). This CDR3 reads CATSRGTEQYF. In DNA, the CDR3 is TGTGCCACCAGCAGAGGGACAGAGCAGTACTTC. Full variable domain (remainder filled in from reference TRBV15 and TRBJ2-7): DAMVIQNPRYQVTQFGKPVTLSCSQTLNHNVMYWYQQKSSQAPKLLFHYYDKDFNNEADTPDNFQSRRPNTSFCFLDIRSPGLGDTAMYLCATSRGTEQYFGPGTRLTVT.

This chain joins TRBV10-2 and TRBJ1-1; 8 nucleotides align to TRBD1. CDR3 length equals 15 residues. Germline V CDR1 and CDR2: WSHSY, SAAADI. Trimming at V came to 6 bases and at J to 1 base, leaving 7 bases not matched to a gene. CDR3 loop: CASSVRGPKNTEAFF. CDR3 coding DNA: TGCGCCAGCAGCGTCAGGGGGCCTAAGAACACTGAAGCTTTCTTT.

J is TRBJ2-2 and V is TRBV7-6; a weak D match, TRBD2 (6 bases). V was cut by 1 base and J by 3 bases, with 15 bases left in between. CDR3 length: 17 amino acids. Germline V lookup: CDR1 SGHVS, CDR2 FNYEAQ. This chain's CDR3 is CASSLDRPEGHTGELFF. DNA for the CDR3: TGTGCCAGCAGCTTAGACCGACCGGAGGGTCACACCGGGGAGCTGTTTTTT. Filled out from reference TRBV7-6 and TRBJ2-2, the complete variable domain reads GAGVSQSPRYKVTKRGQDVALRCDPISGHVSLYWYRQALGQGPEFLTYFNYEAQQDKSGLPNDRFSAERPEGSISTLTIQRTEQRDSAMYRCASSLDRPEGHTGELFFGEGSRLTVL.

The chain joins TRBV12-3 or TRBV12-4 to TRBJ2-7; possibly TRBD2 for D (5 bases). Trimming removed 5 bases at V and 4 bases at J, with 15 bases between. The CDR3 is 14 amino acids. The CDR3 DNA follows: TGTGCCAGCAGTCTGGGCGGGCTGCTGTACGAGCAGTACTTC. Its translation is CASSLGGLLYEQYF.